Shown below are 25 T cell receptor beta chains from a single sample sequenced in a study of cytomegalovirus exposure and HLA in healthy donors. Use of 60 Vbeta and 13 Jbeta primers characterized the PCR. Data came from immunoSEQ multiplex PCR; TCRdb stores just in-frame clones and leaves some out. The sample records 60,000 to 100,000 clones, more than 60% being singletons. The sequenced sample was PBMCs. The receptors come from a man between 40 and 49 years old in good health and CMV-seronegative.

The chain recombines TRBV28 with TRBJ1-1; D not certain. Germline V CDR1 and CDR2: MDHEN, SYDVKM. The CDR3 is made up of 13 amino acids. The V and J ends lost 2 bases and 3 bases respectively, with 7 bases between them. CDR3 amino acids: CASSLRYDTEAFF. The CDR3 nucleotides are TGTGCCAGCAGTTTACGGTACGACACTGAAGCTTTCTTT. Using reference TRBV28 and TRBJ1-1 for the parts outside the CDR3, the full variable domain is DVKVTQSSRYLVKRTGEKVFLECVQDMDHENMFWYRQDPGLGLRLIYFSYDVKMKEKGDIPEGYSVSREKKERFSLILESASTNQTSMYLCASSLRYDTEAFFGQGTRLTVV.

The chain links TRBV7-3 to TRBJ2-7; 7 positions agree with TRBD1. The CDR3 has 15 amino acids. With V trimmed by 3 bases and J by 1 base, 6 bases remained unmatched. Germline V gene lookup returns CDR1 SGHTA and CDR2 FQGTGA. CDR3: CASSLGRGPSYEQYF. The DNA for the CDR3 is TGTGCCAGCAGCTTGGGTAGGGGGCCTTCCTACGAGCAGTACTTC.

The CDR3: CASSPYTTAQPGNTIYF. CDR3 bases: TGTGCCAGCTCACCATATACGACAGCCCAACCTGGAAACACCATATATTTT. This sequence joins TRBV18 and TRBJ1-3, with TRBD1 as a possible D gene (5 bases). The CDR3 totals 17 residues. The V end was cut by 2 bases, the J end by 2 bases, with 16 bases between. CDR1 is KGHSH, CDR2 LQKENI, per germline.

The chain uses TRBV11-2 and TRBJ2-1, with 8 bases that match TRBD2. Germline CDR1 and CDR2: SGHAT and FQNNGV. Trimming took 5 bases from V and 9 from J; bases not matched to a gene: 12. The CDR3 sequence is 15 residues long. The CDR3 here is CASSTPGTSSGEQFF. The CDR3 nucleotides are TGTGCCAGCAGCACCCCCGGGACTAGTTCGGGTGAGCAGTTCTTC.

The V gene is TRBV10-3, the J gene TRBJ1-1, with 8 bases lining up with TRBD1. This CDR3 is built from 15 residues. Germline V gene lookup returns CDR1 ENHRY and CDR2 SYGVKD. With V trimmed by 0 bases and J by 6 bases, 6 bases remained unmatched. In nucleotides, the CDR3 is TGTGCCATCAGTGAGTCGGGCAGGGGGCCGGCTGAAGCTTTCTTT. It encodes CAISESGRGPAEAFF.

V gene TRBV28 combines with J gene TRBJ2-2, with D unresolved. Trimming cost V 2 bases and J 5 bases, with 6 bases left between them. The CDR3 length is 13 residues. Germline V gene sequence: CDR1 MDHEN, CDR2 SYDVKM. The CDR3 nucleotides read TGTGCCAGCAGTTTAAGCTCGACCGGGGAGCTGTTTTTT. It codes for CASSLSSTGELFF.

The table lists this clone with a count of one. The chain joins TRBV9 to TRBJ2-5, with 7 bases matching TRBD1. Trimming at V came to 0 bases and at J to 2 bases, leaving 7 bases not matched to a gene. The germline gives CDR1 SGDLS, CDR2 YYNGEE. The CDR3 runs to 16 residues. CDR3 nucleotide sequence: TGTGCCAGCAGCGTAGCTGGGAACAGGGGACAAGAGACCCAGTACTTC. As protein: CASSVAGNRGQETQYF.

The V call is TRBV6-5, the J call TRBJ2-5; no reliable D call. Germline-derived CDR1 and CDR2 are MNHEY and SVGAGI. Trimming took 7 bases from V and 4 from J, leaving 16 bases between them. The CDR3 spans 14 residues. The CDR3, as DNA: TGTGCCAGCACCATGACTCGATCGGGAGAGACCCAGTACTTC. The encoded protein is CASTMTRSGETQYF.

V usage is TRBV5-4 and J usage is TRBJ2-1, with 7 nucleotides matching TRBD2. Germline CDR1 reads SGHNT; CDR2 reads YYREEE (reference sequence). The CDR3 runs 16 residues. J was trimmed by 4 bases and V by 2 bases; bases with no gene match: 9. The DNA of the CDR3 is TGTGCCAGCAGCTTTTTAACGATAGCGGGTTACAATGAGCAGTTCTTC. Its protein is CASSFLTIAGYNEQFF.

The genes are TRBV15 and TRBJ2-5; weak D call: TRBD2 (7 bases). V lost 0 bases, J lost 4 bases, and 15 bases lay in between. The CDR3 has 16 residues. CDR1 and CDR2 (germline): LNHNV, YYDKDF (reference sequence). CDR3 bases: TGTGCCACCAGCAGAGAATTATTCGGGGGGCTAGAGACCCAGTACTTC. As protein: CATSRELFGGLETQYF.

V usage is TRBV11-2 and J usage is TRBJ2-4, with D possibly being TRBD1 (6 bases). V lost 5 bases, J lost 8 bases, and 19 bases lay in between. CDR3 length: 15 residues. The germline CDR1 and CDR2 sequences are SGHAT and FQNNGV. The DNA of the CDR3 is TGTGCCAGCAGCAATCTGTTTGGGGGCGCGGACATTCAGTACTTC. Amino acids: CASSNLFGGADIQYF.

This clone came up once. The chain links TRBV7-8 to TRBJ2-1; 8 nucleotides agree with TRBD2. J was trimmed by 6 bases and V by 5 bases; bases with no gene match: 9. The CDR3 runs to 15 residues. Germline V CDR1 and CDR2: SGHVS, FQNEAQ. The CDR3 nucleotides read TGTGCCAGCAGCCACGCGAGCGGGAGAGGCAATGAGCAGTTCTTC. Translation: CASSHASGRGNEQFF.

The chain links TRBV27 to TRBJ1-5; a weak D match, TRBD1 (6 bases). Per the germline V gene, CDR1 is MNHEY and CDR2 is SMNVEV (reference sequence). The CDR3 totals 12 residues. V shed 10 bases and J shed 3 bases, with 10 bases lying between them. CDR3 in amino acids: CATGQINQPQHF. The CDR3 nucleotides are TGTGCCACCGGACAGATCAATCAGCCCCAGCATTTT.

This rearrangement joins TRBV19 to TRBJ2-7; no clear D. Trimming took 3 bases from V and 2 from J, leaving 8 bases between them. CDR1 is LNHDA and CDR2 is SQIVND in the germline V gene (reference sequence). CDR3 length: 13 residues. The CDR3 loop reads CASSMGNTYEQYF. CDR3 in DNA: TGTGCCAGTAGTATGGGCAATACCTACGAGCAGTACTTC. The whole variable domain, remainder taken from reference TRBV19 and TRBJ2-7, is DGGITQSPKYLFRKEGQNVTLSCEQNLNHDAMYWYRQDPGQGLRLIYYSQIVNDFQKGDIAEGYSVSREKKESFPLTVTSAQKNPTAFYLCASSMGNTYEQYFGPGTRLTVT.

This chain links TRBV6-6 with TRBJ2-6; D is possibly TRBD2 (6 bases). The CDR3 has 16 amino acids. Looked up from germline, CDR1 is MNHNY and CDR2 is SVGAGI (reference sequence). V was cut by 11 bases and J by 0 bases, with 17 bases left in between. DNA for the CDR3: TGTGCCGGGGCCGGGACTGGTAGCTCTGGGGCCAACGTCCTGACTTTC. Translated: CAGAGTGSSGANVLTF.

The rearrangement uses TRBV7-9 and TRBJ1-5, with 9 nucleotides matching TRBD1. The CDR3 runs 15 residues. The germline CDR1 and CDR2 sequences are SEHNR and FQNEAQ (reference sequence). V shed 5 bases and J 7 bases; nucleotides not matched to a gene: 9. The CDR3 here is CASSLGTGIMQPQHF. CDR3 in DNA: TGTGCCAGCAGCCTAGGGACAGGGATTATGCAGCCCCAGCATTTT.

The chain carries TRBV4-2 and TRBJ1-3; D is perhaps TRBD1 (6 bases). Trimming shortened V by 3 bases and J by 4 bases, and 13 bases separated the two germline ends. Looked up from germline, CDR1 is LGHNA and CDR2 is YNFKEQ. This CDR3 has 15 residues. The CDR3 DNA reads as TGTGCCAGCAGCCACGACAGGATTTCAGGAAACACCATATATTTT. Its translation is CASSHDRISGNTIYF.

For the CDR3, the DNA is TGTGCCAGCAGTTACGCGCAGGGGGCGAGGGGAAACACCATATATTTT. Encoded protein: CASSYAQGARGNTIYF. V is TRBV6-5 and J is TRBJ1-3; 8 nucleotides align to TRBD1. Germline V CDR1 and CDR2: MNHEY, SVGAGI. The CDR3 contains 16 residues. V lost 2 bases to trimming and J lost 4 bases; unmatched junction nucleotides: 7.

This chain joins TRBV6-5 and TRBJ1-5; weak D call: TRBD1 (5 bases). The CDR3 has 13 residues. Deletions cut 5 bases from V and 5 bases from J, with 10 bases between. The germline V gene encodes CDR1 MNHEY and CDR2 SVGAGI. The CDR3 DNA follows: TGTGCCAGCAGTGGCGACAGAGATCAGCCCCAGCATTTT. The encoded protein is CASSGDRDQPQHF.

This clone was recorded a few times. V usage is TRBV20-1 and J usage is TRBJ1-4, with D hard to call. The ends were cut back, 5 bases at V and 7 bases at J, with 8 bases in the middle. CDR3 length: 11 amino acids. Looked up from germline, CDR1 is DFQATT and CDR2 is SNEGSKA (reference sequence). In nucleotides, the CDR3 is TGCAGTGCTGTGACTGGTGAAAAACTGTTTTTT. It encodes CSAVTGEKLFF.

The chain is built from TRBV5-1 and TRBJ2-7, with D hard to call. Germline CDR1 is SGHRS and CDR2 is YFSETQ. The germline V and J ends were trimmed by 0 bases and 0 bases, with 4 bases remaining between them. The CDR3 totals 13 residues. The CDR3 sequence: CASSLVSSYEQYF. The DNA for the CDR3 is TGCGCCAGCAGCTTGGTGAGCTCCTACGAGCAGTACTTC.

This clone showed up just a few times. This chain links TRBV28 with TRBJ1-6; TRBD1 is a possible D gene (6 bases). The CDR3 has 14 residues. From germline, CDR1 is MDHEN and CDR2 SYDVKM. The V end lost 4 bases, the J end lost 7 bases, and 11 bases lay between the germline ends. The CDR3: CASSSGTNNSPLHF. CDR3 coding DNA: TGTGCCAGCAGTTCCGGGACAAACAATTCACCCCTCCACTTT.

CDR3 residues: CASSLKHGLANEQYF. CDR3 sequence (DNA): TGTGCCAGCAGTCTCAAACATGGACTAGCTAACGAGCAGTACTTC. The chain couples TRBV9 to TRBJ2-7, with TRBD2 matching 8 bases. The CDR3 length is 15 residues. Germline CDR1 is SGDLS and CDR2 is YYNGEE. V trimming: 5 bases; J trimming: 5 bases; junction bases outside the gene matches: 12. Using reference TRBV9 and TRBJ2-7 for the parts outside the CDR3, the full variable domain is DSGVTQTPKHLITATGQRVTLRCSPRSGDLSVYWYQQSLDQGLQFLIQYYNGEERAKGNILERFSAQQFPDLHSELNLSSLELGDSALYFCASSLKHGLANEQYFGPGTRLTVT.

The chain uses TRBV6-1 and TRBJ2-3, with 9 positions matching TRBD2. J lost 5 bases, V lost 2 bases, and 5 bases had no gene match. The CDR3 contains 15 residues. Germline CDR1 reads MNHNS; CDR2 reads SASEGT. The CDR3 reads CASSERSSGKDTQYF. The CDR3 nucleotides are TGTGCCAGCAGTGAAAGGTCTAGCGGGAAAGATACGCAGTATTTT.

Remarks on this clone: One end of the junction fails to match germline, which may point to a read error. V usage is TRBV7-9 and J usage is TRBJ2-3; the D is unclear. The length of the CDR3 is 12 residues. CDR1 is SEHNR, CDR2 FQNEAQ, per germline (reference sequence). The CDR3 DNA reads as TGTTCCAGCAGCGCAAGAACATATACGCAGTATTTT. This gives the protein CSSSARTYTQYF.